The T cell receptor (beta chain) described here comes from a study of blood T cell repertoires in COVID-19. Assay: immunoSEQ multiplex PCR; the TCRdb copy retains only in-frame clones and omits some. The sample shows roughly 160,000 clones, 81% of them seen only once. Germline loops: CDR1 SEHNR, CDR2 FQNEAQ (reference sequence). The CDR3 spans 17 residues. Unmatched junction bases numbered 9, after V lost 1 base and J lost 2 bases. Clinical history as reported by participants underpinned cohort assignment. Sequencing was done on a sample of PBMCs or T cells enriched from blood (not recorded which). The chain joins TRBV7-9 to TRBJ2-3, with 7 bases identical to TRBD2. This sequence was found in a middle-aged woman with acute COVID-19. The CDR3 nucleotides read TGTGCCAGCAGCTTAGTGGGGAGCGGGACTAACACAGATACGCAGTATTTT. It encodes CASSLVGSGTNTDTQYF.